This T cell receptor (beta chain) emerged from a study of blood T cell repertoires in COVID-19. Study overall: Sample material is recorded as cDNA or gDNA derived from T cells, B-cell-depleted T cells, or PBMCs.

Germline V gene data show CDR1 as MNHEY and CDR2 as SVGAGI. The CDR3 consists of 15 residues. V lost 6 bases and J lost 1, with 12 bases in between. Repertoires were generated with immunoSEQ multiplex PCR, while TCRdb's copy carries only in-frame clones and drops some. This sample carries around 280,000 clones, about 90% of them seen once, and the ten largest clones take less than 2.5%. The TCR sequence derives from a woman in her 30s who had recovered from COVID-19. The rearrangement joins TRBV6-5 to TRBJ2-2; no firm D call. Sequenced: peripheral blood. CDR3 protein: CASRPLPWNTGELFF. DNA for the CDR3: TGTGCCAGCAGACCTCTACCTTGGAACACCGGGGAGCTGTTTTTT.